This TCR beta chain was retrieved from a study of regulatory T cells in long-lasting Graves disease. The time point was: persistent/refractory GD, antithyroid drugs over 5 years with positive TRAb. PBMC-derived RNA was used for the TCR library. This CDR3 has 15 residues. Germline trimming cut 6 bases from V and 2 bases from J; bases unmatched to any gene: 3. Per the germline V gene, CDR1 is WSHSY and CDR2 is SAAADI. Both iRepertoire HTBI primers and Arm-PCR of CDR3 regions were used to build the TCR beta libraries. MiXCR, run by TCRdb on the multiplex PCR reads, gives a single entry per CDR3 protein. The table shows over 650,000 distinct CDR3 sequences, with around 30% occurring only once.

The input for sequencing was peripheral blood mononuclear cells (PBMCs), taken when the disease was refractory, from a patient treated with antithyroid drugs. The genes are TRBV10-2 and TRBJ2-1; TRBD2 aligns across 11 bases. This clonotype was sampled from a female donor with Graves disease. The CDR3 loop is CASSKTSGTYNEQFF. In nucleotides, the CDR3 is TGCGCCAGCAGCAAGACTAGCGGGACCTACAATGAGCAGTTCTTC.